Presented here are 24 T cell receptor beta chains from one specimen sequenced in a study of post-analysis software for immune sequencing data. Regarding the study as a whole: In patients, TRBV5-6, TRBV5-1 and TRBV20-1 belonged to roughly five TRBV segments found more frequently than in controls.

Antigens for these TCRs are unknown. The TCR beta cDNA libraries carried unique molecular identifiers. TCRdb analysed the PCR reads with MiXCR anew, one entry per CDR3 protein. The table includes roughly 620,000 distinct CDR3 sequences, roughly two fifths detected once. The specimen sequenced was blood. The receptors derive from a girl aged 5-17 years with multiple sclerosis.

This clonotype was detected only a few times. V usage is TRBV7-9 and J usage is TRBJ1-2; D is unclear. This CDR3 has 13 residues. V was pared by 4 bases and J by 1 base, with 7 bases between. Germline CDR1 reads SEHNR; CDR2 reads FQNEAQ (reference sequence). The CDR3, as DNA: TGTGCCAGCAGCTGGGAAGTTAACTATGGCTACACCTTC. Residues: CASSWEVNYGYTF.

This clonotype turned up a few times. The J gene is TRBJ1-5, the V gene TRBV5-6, with a weak D call TRBD1 (5 bases). V was pared by 1 base and J by 2 bases, with 7 bases between. Germline V gene lookup returns CDR1 SGHDT and CDR2 YYEEEE. The CDR3 spans 14 residues. The CDR3 sequence is CASSLWGGNQPQHF. As DNA, the CDR3 is TGTGCCAGCAGCTTGTGGGGGGGCAATCAGCCCCAGCATTTT.

A few counts support this clonotype. This sequence joins TRBV11-2 and TRBJ2-5; maybe TRBD1 (5 bases). V was shortened by 1 base and J by 5 bases, with 17 bases between the two germline ends. CDR1 and CDR2 from the germline V gene are SGHAT and FQNNGV. This CDR3 comprises 16 residues. The CDR3 nucleotides are TGTGCCAGCAGCTTAGCCCAGGGTATGGACGGGGAGACCCAGTACTTC. It is translated as CASSLAQGMDGETQYF. Full variable domain (missing parts from reference TRBV11-2 and TRBJ2-5): EAGVAQSPRYKIIEKRQSVAFWCNPISGHATLYWYQQILGQGPKLLIQFQNNGVVDDSQLPKDRFSAERLKGVDSTLKIQPAKLEDSAVYLCASSLAQGMDGETQYFGPGTRLLVL.

Concerning this clonotype itself: One junction end does not reproduce the germline sequence, and a read error may be involved. CDR3 loop: CVSTTPAGGPDEQYF. The CDR3 DNA sequence: TGTGTCAGCACCACACCAGCGGGAGGGCCGGACGAGCAGTACTTC. The V and J genes are TRBV6-5 and TRBJ2-5; 10 bases fit TRBD2. The J call is in doubt because the DNA end fits TRBJ2-7 better. The germline V gene has CDR1 MNHEY and CDR2 SVGAGI. This CDR3 has 15 amino acids.

In this sample, this clonotype turned up a few times. V is TRBV27 and J is TRBJ2-3; D is ambiguous. V lost 5 bases and J 6 bases, leaving 12 bases between the germline ends. CDR1 is MNHEY and CDR2 is SMNVEV in the germline V gene (reference sequence). The CDR3 spans 13 residues. The CDR3 sequence: CASSPSSQDTQYF. The CDR3 coding sequence is TGTGCCAGCAGTCCCTCCTCCCAGGATACGCAGTATTTT.

This clonotype has only a few counts. V usage is TRBV11-3 and J usage is TRBJ2-1, with 8 bases matching TRBD1. The CDR3 spans 15 residues. The V and J ends lost 4 bases and 3 bases, in that order; junction bases with no gene match: 5. Germline loops: CDR1 SGHNT, CDR2 YENEEA. CDR3 DNA: TGTGCCAGCAGCTCGGACAGGGCTCTCTACAATGAGCAGTTCTTC. Its translation: CASSSDRALYNEQFF.

This clonotype turned up a few times. The CDR3 sequence: CSARAVGGYQETQYF. In DNA form, the CDR3 reads TGCAGTGCTAGAGCCGTTGGGGGGTACCAAGAGACCCAGTACTTC. The gene calls are TRBV20-1 and TRBJ2-5, with TRBD2 as a possible D gene (6 bases). The CDR3 spans 15 residues. The V end lost 1 base, the J end lost 0 bases, and 12 bases lay between the germline ends. Germline CDR1 is DFQATT and CDR2 is SNEGSKA (reference sequence).

This chain uses TRBV7-9 with TRBJ2-4; D possibly corresponds to TRBD1 (6 bases). The end of the DNA fits TRBJ2-7 better, so the J call may be wrong. Germline V gene data show CDR1 as SEHNR and CDR2 as FQNEAQ (reference sequence). The CDR3 runs to 16 residues. The CDR3 bases are TGTGCCAGCAGTCATACGGACAGCACAGACCCCTACGAGCAGTACTTC. Amino acid sequence: CASSHTDSTDPYEQYF.

This clonotype was observed a few times. This chain joins TRBV20-1 and TRBJ2-7, with a tentative D call TRBD2 (6 bases). The CDR3 consists of 14 residues. Per germline, CDR1 DFQATT and CDR2 SNEGSKA (reference sequence). Trimming pared 2 bases from V and 1 base from J, leaving 12 bases between. The CDR3 nucleotides read TGCAGTGCTAGACCTCCACTAGCATCCTACGAGCAGTACTTC. Residues: CSARPPLASYEQYF.

This clonotype has only a few counts. The chain carries TRBV4-1 and TRBJ2-7; D remains ambiguous. Germline assignment: CDR1 MGHRA and CDR2 YSYEKL. There are 17 residues in the CDR3. Deletions cut 4 bases from V and 0 bases from J, with 19 bases between. CDR3 in DNA: TGCGCCAGCAGCCCACGCCCCTTGGCAGCGATCTCCTACGAGCAGTACTTC. As protein: CASSPRPLAAISYEQYF.

This clonotype has only a few counts. V gene TRBV24-1 combines with J gene TRBJ2-3; 10 bases match TRBD1. This CDR3 comprises 16 residues. Germline-derived CDR1 and CDR2 are KGHDR and SFDVKD. V shed 9 bases, J shed 0 bases, and the junction held 8 bases outside the gene matches. The CDR3 region has the DNA TGTGCCACCTCCACCCCGGGACAGGGGAGCACAGATACGCAGTATTTT. Translated, it gives CATSTPGQGSTDTQYF.

This clonotype occurred a few times. This chain links TRBV29-1 with TRBJ2-3; weak D call: TRBD2 (7 bases). There are 16 residues in the CDR3. Deletions cut 4 bases from V and 2 bases from J, with 19 bases between. The germline gives CDR1 SQVTM, CDR2 ANQGSEA. The CDR3 nucleotides read TGCAGCGTTGGGGGGGGCGCGGCCGGGGTCACAGATACGCAGTATTTT. It specifies CSVGGGAAGVTDTQYF.

The rearrangement uses TRBV12-3 or TRBV12-4 and TRBJ1-2, with TRBD1 matching 7 bases. With 3 bases clipped from V and 4 bases from J, the junction kept 5 bases outside the gene matches. The length of the CDR3 is 14 residues. CDR3 region: CASSFRQGSYGYTF. The CDR3 DNA is TGTGCCAGCAGTTTCCGACAGGGAAGCTATGGCTACACCTTC.

The chain employs TRBV5-1 and TRBJ2-1; the D gene is possibly TRBD1 (6 bases). The CDR3 contains 14 residues. The germline V and J ends were trimmed by 4 bases and 13 bases, with 21 bases remaining between them. Germline V gene lookup returns CDR1 SGHRS and CDR2 YFSETQ. CDR3 sequence (DNA): TGCGCCAGCAGCGACGGGACACCACAGGAGACCCAGTTCTTC. This translates into CASSDGTPQETQFF.

The rearrangement joins TRBV20-1 to TRBJ2-1, with TRBD1 as a possible D gene (6 bases). The CDR3 is 14 amino acids. Germline V gene lookup returns CDR1 DFQATT and CDR2 SNEGSKA (reference sequence). With 5 bases removed from V and 2 bases from J, the gap between germline ends came to 13 bases. The CDR3 DNA sequence: TGCAGTGCTCAAAGGGGGACACCCTACAATGAGCAGTTCTTC. It translates to CSAQRGTPYNEQFF.

The V call is TRBV12-3 or TRBV12-4, the J call TRBJ2-4; 8 positions agree with TRBD1. The trim removed 4 bases at V and 7 bases at J, leaving 0 bases unmatched. The CDR3 extends over 12 amino acids. The CDR3, as DNA: TGTGCCAGCAGTTACAGGGGGAACATTCAGTACTTC. Protein product: CASSYRGNIQYF.

Only a few counts were recorded for this clonotype. At one boundary the junction diverges from the germline segment, which might be a read error. The V and J genes are TRBV7-8 and TRBJ1-1; the D gene is possibly TRBD1 (5 bases). The length of the CDR3 is 13 residues. Germline V CDR1 and CDR2: SGHVS, FQNEAQ. The CDR3 spells CASSWTLNTEVFF. CDR3 in DNA: TGTGCCAGCAGCTGGACACTGAACACTGAAGTTTTCTTT.

J is TRBJ2-1 and V is TRBV14; D assignment may be TRBD1 or TRBD2 (5 bases each). Between the trimmed V and J ends, which lost 4 bases and 0 bases, there was a span of 16 bases. The CDR3 extends over 17 amino acids. CDR1 is SGHDN, CDR2 FVKESK, per germline. CDR3 region: CASSPLGEGLSYNEQFF. Here the CDR3 DNA reads TGTGCCAGCAGCCCCCTGGGGGAAGGCCTCTCCTACAATGAGCAGTTCTTC.

The genes are TRBV7-6 and TRBJ2-7, with TRBD1 matching over 7 bases. J gave up 6 bases and V 7 bases, and 15 bases lay outside the gene matches. Germline V CDR1 and CDR2: SGHVS, FNYEAQ. This CDR3 contains 15 residues. The DNA for the CDR3 is TGTGCCAGCACCCCACGACAGGGTTATTCGAGCGAGCAGTACTTC. Amino acids: CASTPRQGYSSEQYF.

There are a few counts of this clonotype. The V gene is TRBV12-3 or TRBV12-4, the J gene TRBJ1-2, with no clear D. The CDR3 extends over 13 amino acids. Trimming cost V 7 bases and J 2 bases, with 11 bases left between them. The CDR3 DNA is TGTGCCAGCACCTGGGGAGTAAACTATGGCTACACCTTC. Translating gives CASTWGVNYGYTF.

This chain uses TRBV12-3 or TRBV12-4 with TRBJ2-1, with 8 bases identical to TRBD1. V was clipped by 3 bases and J by 8 bases; unmatched bases: 9. The CDR3 runs 15 residues. The CDR3 bases are TGTGCCAGCAGTTTGTACAGGGGGAGAGCAGATGAGCAGTTCTTC. Amino acids: CASSLYRGRADEQFF.

This clonotype was seen more than once but under ten times. This chain joins TRBV4-1 and TRBJ2-1, with 10 bases lining up with TRBD2. The germline gives CDR1 MGHRA, CDR2 YSYEKL. J gave up 6 bases and V 1 base, and 3 bases lay outside the gene matches. The CDR3 is 15 residues long. Written as DNA, the CDR3 is TGCGCCAGCAGCCAAGCAGCGGGGGGGCTCAATGAGCAGTTCTTC. Residues: CASSQAAGGLNEQFF.

The chain joins TRBV11-2 to TRBJ1-2; D is unresolved. Germline assignment: CDR1 SGHAT and CDR2 FQNNGV. Trimming removed 1 base from V and 7 bases from J, with 10 bases in between. CDR3 length: 13 residues. CDR3 DNA: TGTGCCAGCAGCTTAGCCAAGAAGGTTGGCTACACCTTC. As protein: CASSLAKKVGYTF.

The V call is TRBV20-1, the J call TRBJ2-3; D not certain. Germline lookup yields CDR1 DFQATT and CDR2 SNEGSKA (reference sequence). The CDR3 has 11 residues. Trimming pared 0 bases from V and 11 bases from J, leaving 9 bases between. CDR3 sequence (DNA): TGCAGTGCTAGAGATCCCCCCCTGCAGTATTTT. This encodes CSARDPPLQYF.